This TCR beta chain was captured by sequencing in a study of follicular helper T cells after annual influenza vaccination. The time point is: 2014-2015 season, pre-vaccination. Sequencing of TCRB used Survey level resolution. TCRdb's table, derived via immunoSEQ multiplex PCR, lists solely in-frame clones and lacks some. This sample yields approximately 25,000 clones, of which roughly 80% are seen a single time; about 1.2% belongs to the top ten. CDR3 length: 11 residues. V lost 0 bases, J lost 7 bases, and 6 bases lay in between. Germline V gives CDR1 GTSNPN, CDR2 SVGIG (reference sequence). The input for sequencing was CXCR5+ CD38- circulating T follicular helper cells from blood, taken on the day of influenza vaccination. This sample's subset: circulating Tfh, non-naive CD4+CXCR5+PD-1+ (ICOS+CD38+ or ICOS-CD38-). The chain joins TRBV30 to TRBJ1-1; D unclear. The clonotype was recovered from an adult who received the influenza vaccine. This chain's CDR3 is CAWSVAREAFF. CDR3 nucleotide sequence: TGTGCCTGGAGTGTAGCCCGTGAAGCTTTCTTT.